Below are 25 T cell receptor beta chains sequenced from a single sample in a study of PD-1 blockade in mismatch repair-deficient tumors. Clones were sequenced by immunoSEQ multiplex PCR, and TCRdb holds only the in-frame ones, with some missing. The sample has some 120,000 clones; roughly 86% are singletons. Sequenced material: peripheral blood, taken 72 weeks after starting pembrolizumab. The receptors were gathered from an adult with mismatch repair-deficient cancer.

This chain connects TRBV27 to TRBJ2-1, with 12 bases fitting TRBD1. With 5 bases clipped from V and 2 bases from J, the junction kept 13 bases outside the gene matches. Germline loops: CDR1 MNHEY, CDR2 SMNVEV (reference sequence). The CDR3 spans 19 residues. The CDR3 region has the DNA TGTGCCAGCAGTCGTACGGGACAGGGGGCTCCGAGGGCCTACAATGAGCAGTTCTTC. This encodes CASSRTGQGAPRAYNEQFF.

This clone has just a few counts. The chain employs TRBV6-5 and TRBJ1-1; D ambiguous. The germline gives CDR1 MNHEY, CDR2 SVGAGI. Trimming removed 10 bases at V and 5 bases at J, with 11 bases between. This CDR3 contains 11 residues. CDR3 sequence reads: CATSVGTEAFF. The CDR3 DNA reads TGTGCCACCTCCGTGGGGACTGAAGCTTTCTTT.

V usage is TRBV5-1 and J usage is TRBJ2-3; D is unclear. CDR3 length: 16 amino acids. In germline, CDR1 is SGHRS, CDR2 YFSETQ. V lost 4 bases, J lost 1 base, and 16 bases lay in between. In nucleotides, the CDR3 is TGCGCCAGCAGCCCCTTAGTGGGCACGGGCACAGATACGCAGTATTTT. As protein: CASSPLVGTGTDTQYF.

This clone was detected a few times. This chain joins TRBV2 and TRBJ1-2, with D perhaps matching TRBD1 (5 bases). Germline CDR1 SNHLY, CDR2 FYNNEI. The CDR3 loop spans 12 amino acids. Between the trimmed V and J ends, which lost 8 bases and 5 bases, there was a span of 12 bases. The CDR3 is CASVGRVYGYTF. DNA for the CDR3: TGTGCCAGCGTGGGCAGGGTATATGGCTACACCTTC.

The chain links TRBV4-2 to TRBJ2-1, with D tentatively TRBD2 (5 bases). Germline assignment: CDR1 LGHNA and CDR2 YNFKEQ. The CDR3 is made up of 17 amino acids. V was clipped by 0 bases and J by 0 bases, with 12 bases between them. The CDR3 coding sequence is TGTGCCAGCAGCCAAGAACCCCGGGGATACTCCTACAATGAGCAGTTCTTC. Its protein product is CASSQEPRGYSYNEQFF.

The gene calls are TRBV7-8 and TRBJ2-7; no clear D gene. Germline V gene lookup returns CDR1 SGHVS and CDR2 FQNEAQ. V shed 2 bases and J shed 2 bases, with 7 bases lying between them. This CDR3 comprises 13 residues. The CDR3 DNA is TGTGCCAGCAGCTTACGCGTGGCCTACGAGCAGTACTTC. This sequence encodes CASSLRVAYEQYF.

This chain connects TRBV4-1 to TRBJ1-1; perhaps TRBD1 as D (5 bases). The CDR3 length is 15 residues. Germline V gene lookup returns CDR1 MGHRA and CDR2 YSYEKL. Trimming removed 1 base at V and 3 bases at J, with 12 bases between. The chain's CDR3 is CASSQVGLRDTEAFF. The CDR3 nucleotides are TGCGCCAGCAGCCAAGTGGGACTAAGGGACACTGAAGCTTTCTTT.

The J gene is TRBJ2-7, the V gene TRBV7-8; tentative D call: TRBD2 (5 bases). Germline lookup yields CDR1 SGHVS and CDR2 FQNEAQ. The CDR3 consists of 16 residues. The germline V and J ends were trimmed by 0 bases and 5 bases, with 17 bases remaining between them. DNA for the CDR3: TGTGCCAGCAGCTTAGCGCTCGGTCCGGGAAGGGACGAGCAGTACTTC. Protein sequence: CASSLALGPGRDEQYF. The full variable domain, in which reference TRBV7-8 and TRBJ2-7 provide the parts outside the CDR3, is GAGVSQSPRYKVAKRGQDVALRCDPISGHVSLFWYQQALGQGPEFLTYFQNEAQLDKSGLPSDRFFAERPEGSVSTLKIQRTQQEDSAVYLCASSLALGPGRDEQYFGPGTRLTVT.

V usage is TRBV4-3 and J usage is TRBJ2-2, with D maybe TRBD1 (6 bases). This CDR3 comprises 12 residues. The germline CDR1 and CDR2 sequences are LGHNA and YSLEER. CDR3 coding DNA: TGCGCATCGGGCAGGGGTACCGGGGAGCTGTTTTTT. Translating it yields CASGRGTGELFF.

The CDR3, as DNA: TGTGCCAGCAGCAAATCCACGACAGGGGAGACAGGCCTAGCCACAGATACGCAGTATTTT. Its translation is CASSKSTTGETGLATDTQYF. This rearrangement joins TRBV21-1 to TRBJ2-3; the table's TRBD1 call for D was not verified on the DNA. TRBV21-1 has pseudogene status. This CDR3 contains 20 residues.

The genes are TRBV19 and TRBJ1-2, with TRBD1 as a possible D gene (6 bases). CDR1 is LNHDA and CDR2 is SQIVND in the germline V gene (reference sequence). The length of the CDR3 is 13 residues. Trimming removed 7 bases from V and 4 bases from J, with 13 bases in between. The CDR3, as DNA: TGTGCCAGTAAGAGTGAAGGGGGCTATGGCTACACCTTC. Its translation is CASKSEGGYGYTF.

V usage is TRBV6-6 and J usage is TRBJ2-7; D is unclear. V lost 0 bases, J lost 3 bases, and 9 bases lay in between. Germline V gene lookup returns CDR1 MNHNY and CDR2 SVGAGI (reference sequence). CDR3 length equals 14 residues. The CDR3 reads CASSYSKPGYEQYF. The CDR3 nucleotides are TGTGCCAGCAGTTACTCTAAACCGGGCTACGAGCAGTACTTC.

The chain couples TRBV7-9 to TRBJ2-7; tentative D call: TRBD2 (6 bases). This CDR3 is 13 amino acids long. Deletions cut 5 bases from V and 3 bases from J, with 11 bases between. Looked up from germline, CDR1 is SEHNR and CDR2 is FQNEAQ (reference sequence). This CDR3 reads CASSPLAYYEQYF. The CDR3 DNA follows: TGTGCCAGCAGCCCCCTAGCGTACTACGAGCAGTACTTC.

This rearrangement joins TRBV30 to TRBJ2-1; 11 bases map to TRBD2. This CDR3 contains 16 residues. J gave up 4 bases and V 3 bases, and 8 bases lay outside the gene matches. Germline V gene data show CDR1 as GTSNPN and CDR2 as SVGIG (reference sequence). The CDR3 DNA reads TGTGCCTGGAGGCTCACCGGGACTAGCGGTTACAATGAGCAGTTCTTC. It yields the protein CAWRLTGTSGYNEQFF.

This clone has a single count. V usage is TRBV4-2 and J usage is TRBJ2-7; D is unclear. Trimming removed 2 bases from V and 0 bases from J, with 11 bases in between. Germline V gene lookup returns CDR1 LGHNA and CDR2 YNFKEQ. This CDR3 has 15 residues. The CDR3 nucleotides read TGTGCCAGCAGCCAATCCTCCGTAAGCTCCTACGAGCAGTACTTC. Translation gives CASSQSSVSSYEQYF.

The rearrangement joins TRBV7-9 to TRBJ2-5, with D possibly being TRBD1 (6 bases). CDR3 length equals 16 residues. Deletions cut 2 bases from V and 5 bases from J, with 18 bases between. Germline CDR1 SEHNR, CDR2 FQNEAQ (reference sequence). Here the CDR3 DNA reads TGTGCCAGCAGCTTACTGGGACACTTTGAGCTGGAGACCCAGTACTTC. Translating it yields CASSLLGHFELETQYF.

J is TRBJ1-2 and V is TRBV15; 7 bases map to TRBD1. J was trimmed by 3 bases and V by 0 bases; bases with no gene match: 4. Germline lookup yields CDR1 LNHNV and CDR2 YYDKDF (reference sequence). This CDR3 contains 15 residues. Here the CDR3 DNA reads TGTGCCACCAGCAGAGATGACAGGGAAGACTATGGCTACACCTTC. Amino acids: CATSRDDREDYGYTF.

This clone was detected only once. V gene TRBV7-9 combines with J gene TRBJ2-7; D is possibly TRBD1 (6 bases). V dropped 4 bases and J dropped 6 bases, with 16 bases sitting between them. The CDR3 is 14 amino acids. Germline V gene lookup returns CDR1 SEHNR and CDR2 FQNEAQ (reference sequence). CDR3 nucleotide sequence: TGTGCCAGCAGCTCTAAAGGACAGCCTCTCGAGCAGTACTTC. This gives the protein CASSSKGQPLEQYF.

The chain combines TRBV6-1 with TRBJ2-7; no definite D call. The germline V and J ends were trimmed by 1 base and 2 bases, with 9 bases remaining between them. CDR3 length: 14 amino acids. Germline V CDR1 and CDR2: MNHNS, SASEGT. The CDR3 DNA sequence: TGTGCCAGCAGTGAAGGGCAATCTACCTACGAGCAGTACTTC. Amino acids: CASSEGQSTYEQYF.

DNA of the CDR3: TGTGCCACCAGCAGAGACAGACAGGACACCGGGGAGCTGTTTTTT. It is translated as CATSRDRQDTGELFF. The gene calls are TRBV15 and TRBJ2-2; D possibly corresponds to TRBD1 (6 bases). Germline CDR1 LNHNV, CDR2 YYDKDF (reference sequence). CDR3 length equals 15 residues. V was pared by 0 bases and J by 3 bases, with 8 bases between.

This clone has only a few counts. The rearrangement links TRBV6-5 to TRBJ2-7, with D possibly called TRBD1 or TRBD2 (5 bases each). The CDR3 loop spans 13 amino acids. Germline V gene sequence: CDR1 MNHEY, CDR2 SVGAGI. V lost 4 bases to trimming and J lost 6 bases, with 13 bases between them. CDR3 DNA sequence: TGTGCCAGCAGTTTGGGGACCGGTGGCGAGCAGTACTTC. Its protein product is CASSLGTGGEQYF.

The chain joins TRBV14 to TRBJ2-3; no reliable D call. Germline V lookup: CDR1 SGHDN, CDR2 FVKESK. The CDR3 has 14 amino acids. Trimming removed 4 bases at V and 1 base at J, with 9 bases between. As DNA, the CDR3 is TGTGCCAGCAGCCGATATGGGGGCACAGATACGCAGTATTTT. The encoded protein is CASSRYGGTDTQYF.

This clone was found once. This rearrangement joins TRBV10-3 to TRBJ2-7; D ambiguous. V lost 3 bases and J lost 4, with 13 bases in between. From germline, CDR1 is ENHRY and CDR2 SYGVKD. This CDR3 has 14 residues. The CDR3 nucleotides are TGTGCCATCAGTGAATTCAGGAACCTTTACGAGCAGTACTTC. This encodes CAISEFRNLYEQYF.

The chain joins TRBV7-8 to TRBJ2-7; D is ambiguous. There are 15 residues in the CDR3. CDR1 is SGHVS and CDR2 is FQNEAQ in the germline V gene. Deletions cut 1 base from V and 3 bases from J, with 13 bases between. Here the CDR3 reads CASSLGSPTNYEQYF. In DNA form, the CDR3 reads TGTGCCAGCAGCTTAGGATCCCCGACAAACTACGAGCAGTACTTC.

This clone occurred once. The chain is built from TRBV27 and TRBJ2-7; 12 nucleotides line up with TRBD2. The CDR3 sequence is 16 residues long. With V trimmed by 5 bases and J by 1 base, 6 bases remained unmatched. The germline V gene has CDR1 MNHEY and CDR2 SMNVEV (reference sequence). For the CDR3, the DNA is TGTGCCAGCAGTCCGAGACTAGCGGGAGTTTCCTACGAGCAGTACTTC. Translation gives CASSPRLAGVSYEQYF.